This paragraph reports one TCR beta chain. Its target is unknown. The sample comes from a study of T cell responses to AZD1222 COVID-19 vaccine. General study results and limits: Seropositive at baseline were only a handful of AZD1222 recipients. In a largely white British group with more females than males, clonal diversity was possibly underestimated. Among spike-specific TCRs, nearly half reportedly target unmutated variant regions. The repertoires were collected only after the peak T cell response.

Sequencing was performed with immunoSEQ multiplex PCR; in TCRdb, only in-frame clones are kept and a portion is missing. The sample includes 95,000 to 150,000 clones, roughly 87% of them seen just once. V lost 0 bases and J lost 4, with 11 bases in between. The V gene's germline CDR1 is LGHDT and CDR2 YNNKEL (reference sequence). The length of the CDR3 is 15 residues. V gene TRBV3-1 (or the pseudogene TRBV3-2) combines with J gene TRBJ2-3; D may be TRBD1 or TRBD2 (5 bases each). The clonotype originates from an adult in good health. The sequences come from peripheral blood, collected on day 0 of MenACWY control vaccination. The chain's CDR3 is CASSQDEGKPDTQYF. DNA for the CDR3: TGTGCCAGCAGCCAAGATGAGGGGAAGCCAGATACGCAGTATTTT.